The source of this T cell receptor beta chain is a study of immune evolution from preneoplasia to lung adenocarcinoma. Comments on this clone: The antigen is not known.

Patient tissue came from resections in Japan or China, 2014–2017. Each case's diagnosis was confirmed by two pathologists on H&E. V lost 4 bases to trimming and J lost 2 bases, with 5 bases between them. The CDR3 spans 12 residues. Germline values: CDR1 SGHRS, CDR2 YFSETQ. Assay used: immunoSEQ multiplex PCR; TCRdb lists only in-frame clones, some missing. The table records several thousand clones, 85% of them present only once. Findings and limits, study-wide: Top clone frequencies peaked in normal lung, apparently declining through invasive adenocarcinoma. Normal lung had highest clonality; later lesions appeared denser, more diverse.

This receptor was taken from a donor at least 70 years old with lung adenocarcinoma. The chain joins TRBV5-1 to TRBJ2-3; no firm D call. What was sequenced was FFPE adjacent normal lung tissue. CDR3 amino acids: CASSPDTDTQYF. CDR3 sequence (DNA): TGCGCCAGCAGCCCTGACACAGATACGCAGTATTTT. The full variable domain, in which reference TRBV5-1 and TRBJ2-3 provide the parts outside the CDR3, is KAGVTQTPRYLIKTRGQQVTLSCSPISGHRSVSWYQQTPGQGLQFLFEYFSETQRNKGNFPGRFSGRQFSNSRSEMNVSTLELGDSALYLCASSPDTDTQYFGPGTRLTVL.